The source of this TCR beta chain is a study of cytomegalovirus exposure and HLA in healthy donors. The PCR was carried out with 60 Vbeta primers and 13 Jbeta primers. The assay was immunoSEQ multiplex PCR, and TCRdb's table has in-frame clones only and misses some. The table lists roughly 190,000 clones, 81% of them singletons. The CDR3 sequence is 14 residues long. Germline V CDR1 and CDR2: LNHDA, SQIVND (reference sequence). V was clipped by 5 bases and J by 0 bases, with 11 bases between them. General study points: Listed as cytomegalovirus-associated were about 160 TCR beta chains.

To note about this clone: Its antigen remains unknown.

The clonotype comes from a man aged 18 to 29 in good health and CMV-seronegative. The sequenced sample consisted of PBMCs. The gene calls are TRBV19 and TRBJ2-7; a weak D match, TRBD1 (6 bases). CDR3 bases: TGTGCCAGTAGTCCCGACAGGAGCTCCTACGAGCAGTACTTC. Translation gives CASSPDRSSYEQYF.